This T cell receptor (beta chain) was recovered during a study of blood T cells in healthy people across ages. Study results and caveats: A strong correlation between TCR beta diversity and naive T cell percentage was seen.

About this clonotype itself: Its specificity is not known.

The CDR3 length is 10 residues. The germline V and J ends were trimmed by 5 bases and 5 bases, with 6 bases remaining between them. The V gene's germline CDR1 is DFQATT and CDR2 SNEGSKA (reference sequence). The second PCR ran 7 to 11 cycles with a sample-barcoded 5' primer and J-beta primers. Each CDR3 protein is one row after TCRdb ran MiXCR on the 5' RACE reads. The sample holds about 1.4 million distinct CDR3 sequences; 59% are singletons and the top ten take over 5%. The sample taken for sequencing was blood. The clonotype was recovered from a man between 18 and 35 years old in good health. V usage is TRBV20-1 and J usage is TRBJ2-5; D is unclear. This CDR3 reads CSADVETQYF. CDR3 DNA: TGCAGTGCTGATGTCGAGACCCAGTACTTC.